Following are 10 T cell receptor beta chains from one sample sequenced in a study of blood T cell repertoires in COVID-19. The protocol was immunoSEQ multiplex PCR, while the TCRdb copy is restricted to in-frame clones and leaves out a portion. The sample includes about 310,000 clones, roughly 89% of them seen just once. The sample taken for sequencing was PBMCs or T cells enriched from blood (not recorded which). Source of these receptors: a woman aged 25 to 45 who had recovered from COVID-19.

V and J are TRBV9 and TRBJ2-1, with 14 bases fitting TRBD2. Germline values: CDR1 SGDLS, CDR2 YYNGEE. This CDR3 region has 16 residues. V lost 3 bases, J lost 7 bases, and 6 bases stayed unmatched. CDR3 bases: TGTGCCAGCAGCGAGGGACTAGCGGGAGTCGAGAATGAGCAGTTCTTC. Amino acid sequence: CASSEGLAGVENEQFF.

This clone showed up just once. V and J are TRBV9 and TRBJ1-3, with a possible D match to TRBD1 (5 bases). Trimming took off 1 base at V and 0 bases at J, with 14 bases between the two ends. The CDR3 contains 17 residues. Germline values: CDR1 SGDLS, CDR2 YYNGEE. The DNA for the CDR3 is TGTGCCAGCAGCGTATCAGCAGGGTCTCTCTCTGGAAACACCATATATTTT. As protein: CASSVSAGSLSGNTIYF. The full variable domain, its missing parts supplied by reference TRBV9 and TRBJ1-3, is DSGVTQTPKHLITATGQRVTLRCSPRSGDLSVYWYQQSLDQGLQFLIQYYNGEERAKGNILERFSAQQFPDLHSELNLSSLELGDSALYFCASSVSAGSLSGNTIYFGEGSWLTVV.

The chain combines TRBV5-1 with TRBJ2-3, with 8 bases lining up with TRBD2. Trimming removed 0 bases from V and 0 bases from J; junction bases left unmatched: 0. From germline, CDR1 is SGHRS and CDR2 YFSETQ. The CDR3 spans 15 residues. The CDR3 DNA follows: TGCGCCAGCAGCTTGGCGGGAGGGAGCACAGATACGCAGTATTTT. Translation gives CASSLAGGSTDTQYF.

The sample holds one count of this clone. CDR3 DNA: TGCGCCAGCAGCCTAAGAGGACAGGCGACACAAGAGACCCAGTACTTC. It yields the protein CASSLRGQATQETQYF. This chain links TRBV5-1 with TRBJ2-5; 7 nucleotides agree with TRBD1. Germline V gene lookup returns CDR1 SGHRS and CDR2 YFSETQ. Trimming took 4 bases from V and 2 from J; bases not matched to a gene: 11. The CDR3 spans 16 residues. The variable domain in full, with the rest retrieved from reference TRBV5-1 and TRBJ2-5, is KAGVTQTPRYLIKTRGQQVTLSCSPISGHRSVSWYQQTPGQGLQFLFEYFSETQRNKGNFPGRFSGRQFSNSRSEMNVSTLELGDSALYLCASSLRGQATQETQYFGPGTRLLVL.

This clone was seen just once. The rearrangement links TRBV7-8 to TRBJ2-1; 7 bases agree with TRBD1. With 5 bases clipped from V and 6 bases from J, the junction kept 4 bases outside the gene matches. Germline V gene data show CDR1 as SGHVS and CDR2 as FQNEAQ. The CDR3 runs to 13 residues. DNA of the CDR3: TGTGCCAGCAGCGTTGGGACAGTCAATGAGCAGTTCTTC. This codes for CASSVGTVNEQFF.

The chain has TRBV4-1 and TRBJ1-2; D may be TRBD1 (6 bases). The V end was cut by 1 base, the J end by 2 bases, with 11 bases between. Germline CDR1 MGHRA, CDR2 YSYEKL. CDR3 length equals 15 residues. The DNA for the CDR3 is TGCGCCAGCAGCCAAGGAAGGGGGAAAAACTATGGCTACACCTTC. It specifies CASSQGRGKNYGYTF.

This clone was detected a few times. The chain uses TRBV13 and TRBJ2-4, with 11 bases that match TRBD2. The J segment lost 0 bases and the V segment lost 4 bases, leaving 2 bases of the junction unmatched. Germline CDR1 reads PRHDT; CDR2 reads FYEKMQ (reference sequence). This CDR3 has 16 residues. CDR3 bases: TGTGCCAGCAGCTCCGGACTAGCGGGAGCCAAAAACATTCAGTACTTC. As protein: CASSSGLAGAKNIQYF.

V and J are TRBV14 and TRBJ2-2, with 11 nucleotides matching TRBD2. The CDR3 extends over 20 amino acids. With V trimmed by 2 bases and J by 3 bases, 14 bases remained unmatched. Germline lookup yields CDR1 SGHDN and CDR2 FVKESK. The CDR3 reads CASSQIYGRGTSGHTGELFF. For the CDR3, the DNA is TGTGCCAGCAGCCAAATCTATGGTCGCGGGACTAGCGGTCACACCGGGGAGCTGTTTTTT.

The V and J genes are TRBV5-5 and TRBJ2-7, with a possible D match to TRBD2 (6 bases). Trimming left V 1 base short and J 0 bases short, with 11 bases between. From germline, CDR1 is SGHKS and CDR2 YYEKEE (reference sequence). The CDR3 is 15 amino acids. The CDR3 protein is CASSLTWRGSYEQYF. The CDR3 nucleotides are TGTGCCAGCAGCTTGACGTGGCGGGGCTCCTACGAGCAGTACTTC.

This clone was found once. The rearrangement joins TRBV7-9 to TRBJ1-4, with D possibly being TRBD1 (5 bases). The CDR3 is 14 amino acids. Per germline, CDR1 SEHNR and CDR2 FQNEAQ (reference sequence). The ends were cut back, 2 bases at V and 8 bases at J, with 12 bases in the middle. This chain's CDR3 is CASSLITGREKLFF. CDR3 bases: TGTGCCAGCAGCTTAATCACAGGACGGGAAAAACTGTTTTTT. The full variable domain, in which reference TRBV7-9 and TRBJ1-4 provide the parts outside the CDR3, is DTGVSQNPRHKITKRGQNVTFRCDPISEHNRLYWYRQTLGQGPEFLTYFQNEAQLEKSRLLSDRFSAERPKGSFSTLEIQRTEQGDSAMYLCASSLITGREKLFFGSGTQLSVL.